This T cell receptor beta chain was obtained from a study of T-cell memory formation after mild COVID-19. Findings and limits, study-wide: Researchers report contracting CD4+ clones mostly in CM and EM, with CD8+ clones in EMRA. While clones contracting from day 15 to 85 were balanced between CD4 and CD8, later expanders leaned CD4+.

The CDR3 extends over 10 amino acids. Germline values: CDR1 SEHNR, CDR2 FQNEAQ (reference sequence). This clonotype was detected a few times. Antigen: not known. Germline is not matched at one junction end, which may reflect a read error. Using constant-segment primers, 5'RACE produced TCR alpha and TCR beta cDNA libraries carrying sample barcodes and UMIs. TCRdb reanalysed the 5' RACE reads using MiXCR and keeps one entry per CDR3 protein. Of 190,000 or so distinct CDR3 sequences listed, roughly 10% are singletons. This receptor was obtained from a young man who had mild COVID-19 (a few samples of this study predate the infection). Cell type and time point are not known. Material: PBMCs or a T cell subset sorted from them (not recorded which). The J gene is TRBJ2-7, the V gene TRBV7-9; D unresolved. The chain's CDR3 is CASSGTGPHF. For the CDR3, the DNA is TGTGCCAGCAGCGGCACCGGACCCCACTTC.